The source of this T cell receptor (beta chain) is a study of Ad26.COV2.S vaccination and SARS-CoV-2 variants listed by TCRdb under 2021. In terms of the full investigation: Vaccine-arm donors came from COV1001, a multicentre, randomized, double-blind, placebo-controlled phase I-IIa trial of Ad26.COV2.S in healthy adults. TCRbeta repertoire sequencing served as the tool for gauging how specific and how broad the SARS-CoV-2-reactive T cell receptors were following Ad26.COV2.S vaccination. Trial participants were randomized into five groups of five, in which low-dose or high-dose Ad26.COV2.S was given once or twice, or placebo was given on both occasions. Throughout the experiments and outcome assessment, investigators stayed blinded to trial group allocation. The TCR-sequenced set comprised approximately 30 samples: approximately 19 Ad26.COV2.S vaccine recipients, 5 placebo recipients and 8 SARS-CoV-2 convalescent individuals. Ad26.COV2.S was administered intramuscularly at 5 x 10^10 or 1 x 10^11 viral particles, either as a single shot or as two shots given 56 days apart. Summary of the overall study and its limitations: Spike-specific TCR breadth was higher in Ad26.COV2.S recipients than in placebo recipients (P = 0.0014). The study was not powered to compare responses between vaccine doses or regimens. After vaccination, spike-specific CD8+ and CD4+ T cell responses were reported to show substantial breadth. The authors noted that total T cell responses may have been underestimated by the TCR breadth and depth analyses. Vaccine and placebo recipients had similar non-spike TCR breadth, a finding consistent with the vaccine containing only spike.

The immunoSEQ Assay was the method used to sequence TCRbeta CDR3 regions. After extraction, genomic DNA underwent amplification by bias-controlled multiplex PCR, followed by high-throughput sequencing. As for the original processing: To quantify the absolute abundance of every unique TCRbeta CDR3 region, sequences were collapsed and filtered. T cell fraction was estimated by normalizing TCRbeta template counts to usable DNA, with usable DNA measured through amplification of reference genes found in all nucleated cells. Repertoire TCRs were annotated as SARS-CoV-2-specific when V gene, CDR3 amino acid sequence and J gene were exactly matched to a known reactive TCR set. MIRA supplied the reference SARS-CoV-2 TCR set, which was filtered for enrichment in COVID-19-positive ImmuneCODE repertoires so that public or cross-reactive TCRs were removed. Based on the MIRA antigens, annotated TCRs were further analysed at the level of specific ORF or position within ORF. Depth was the summed frequency of annotated unique rearrangements, while breadth was defined as annotated unique rearrangements over total unique productive rearrangements. TCR breadth was compared between groups using two-sided Wilcoxon rank-sum tests. The source is immuneACCESS, and TCRdb retained only in-frame sequences with V and J called. Part of the clones is not carried over; for the studies checked, unresolved V genes explain less than half of this, and the remainder is unexplained. V and J calls plus clone size are reproduced from that table; the DNA served to infer D and trimming. Recorded for this sample are about 330,000 clones; about nine tenths of them occurred a single time. 5% to 6.5% of the sample belongs to the ten largest clones.

Reading the label with the study, this specimen's treatment or condition is: roughly 18 received Ad26.COV2.S at low or high dose, single or two shots; 5 received placebo; per-sample allocation not given. For vaccine and placebo recipients, the sequenced repertoires came from samples collected on day 63 after the first injection. Cohort 1b enrolled 20 to 30 adults aged 18-55 years at a single site in Boston, USA, between 29 July and 7 August 2020. Ad26.COV2.S was a replication-incompetent adenovirus type 26 vector expressing a prefusion-stabilized SARS-CoV-2 spike protein from the original Wuhan strain. V is shortened by 1 base, J by 5 bases, and the region joining them spans 8 bases. From the cysteine up to the phenylalanine, the CDR3 has a length of 13 residues. Only the CDR3 region is kept as DNA, spanning 39 bases read in frame from base 1. Via the germline V gene, CDR1 is SGHVS and CDR2 FNYEAQ.

A word on this clone: Its antigen target is currently unknown. Base qualities are not at hand, and no much larger clone is one base apart.

The material was peripheral blood, obtained in a trial of Ad26.COV2.S vaccine versus placebo. The sequence is built from TRBV7-6 and TRBJ1-1; the D gene assignment is ambiguous. This receptor was identified in a person aged 18 to 59 who received the Ad26.COV2.S COVID-19 vaccine or a placebo. The CDR3 region reads CASSLGVLTEAFF. The nucleotide sequence reads TGTGCCAGCAGCTTAGGGGTTCTGACTGAAGCTTTCTTT.